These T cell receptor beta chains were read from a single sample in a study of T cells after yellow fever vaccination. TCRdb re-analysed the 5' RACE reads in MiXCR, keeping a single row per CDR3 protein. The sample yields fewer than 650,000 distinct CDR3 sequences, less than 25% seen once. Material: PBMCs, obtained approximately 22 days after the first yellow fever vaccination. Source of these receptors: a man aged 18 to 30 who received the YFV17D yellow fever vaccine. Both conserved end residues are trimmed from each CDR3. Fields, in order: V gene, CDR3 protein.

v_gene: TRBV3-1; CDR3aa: ASSQDVGFQPQH
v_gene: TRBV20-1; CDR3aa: SAPGRGSQETQY
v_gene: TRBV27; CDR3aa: ASSPSQTGRNEQF
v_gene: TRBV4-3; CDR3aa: ASSQEPRGTGELF
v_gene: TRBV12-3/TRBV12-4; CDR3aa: ASSSARTGPEAF
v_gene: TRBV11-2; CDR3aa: ASSLDPGRMTYNEQF
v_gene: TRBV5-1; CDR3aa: ASSQGTVRYSPLH
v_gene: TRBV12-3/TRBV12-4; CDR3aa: ASSRDRVLGGELF
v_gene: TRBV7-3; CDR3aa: ASSLTPDPEGNEQF
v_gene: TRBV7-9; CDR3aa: ASTAHSDVYT
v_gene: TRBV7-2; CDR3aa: ASSLGGGAAYNEQF
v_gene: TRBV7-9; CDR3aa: ASSPGQLYSGANVLT
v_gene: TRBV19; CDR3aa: ASTSYAVSYNEQF
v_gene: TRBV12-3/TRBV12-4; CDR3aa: ASSPDPGNYGYT
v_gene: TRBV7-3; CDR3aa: ASSLATRTDSGNTIY
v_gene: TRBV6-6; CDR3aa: ASNRWGTEAF
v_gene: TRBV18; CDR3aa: ASFDINEQF
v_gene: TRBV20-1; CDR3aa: SAPLNTEAF
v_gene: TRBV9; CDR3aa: ASSKDSGGFTEAF
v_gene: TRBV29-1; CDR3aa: SALREKLF
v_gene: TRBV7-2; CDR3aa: ASSFEQGWTQY
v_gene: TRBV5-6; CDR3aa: ASSLDRDYTEAF
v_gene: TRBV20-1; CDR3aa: SAPLAGGLLGEQF
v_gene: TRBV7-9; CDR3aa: ASSPQGYSNEKLF
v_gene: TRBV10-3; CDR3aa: ATNAGTRLGPQH
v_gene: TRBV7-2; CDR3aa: ASLGRNQETQY
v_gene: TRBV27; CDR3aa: ASSRGSVKETQY
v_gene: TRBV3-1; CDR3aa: ASSQVAGGKTQY
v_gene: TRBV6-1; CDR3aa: ASSEARETQY
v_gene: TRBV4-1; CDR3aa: ASGPQGAEAF
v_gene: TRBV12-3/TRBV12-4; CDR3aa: ASRRRGGTDTQY
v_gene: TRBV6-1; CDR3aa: ASRIAGGYTGELF
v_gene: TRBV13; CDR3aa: ASSPGPQEDTQY
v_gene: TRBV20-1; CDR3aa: SARKDQETQY
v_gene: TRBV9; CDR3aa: ASSVATNEQF
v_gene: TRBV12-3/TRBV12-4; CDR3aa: ASSFAGNTEAF
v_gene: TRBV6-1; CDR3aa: ASRTGTSYNSPLH
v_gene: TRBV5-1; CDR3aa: ASSDDSRHRAKSTEAF
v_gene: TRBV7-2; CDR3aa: ASSTYSGGAGYEQY
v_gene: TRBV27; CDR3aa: ASSFRGSGVWEQY
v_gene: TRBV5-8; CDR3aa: AMSYGPGQF
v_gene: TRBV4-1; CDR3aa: ASSRGQGASEAF
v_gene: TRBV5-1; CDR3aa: ASSFRAGGLPRKEQY
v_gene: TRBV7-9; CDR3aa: ASRGAGDTQY
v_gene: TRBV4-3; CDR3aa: ASSQGASSQETQY
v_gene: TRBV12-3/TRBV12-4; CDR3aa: ASSSDSGEQY
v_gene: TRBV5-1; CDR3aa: ASSLVIYEQF
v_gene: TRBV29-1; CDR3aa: SVEDSQAGGAYYGYT
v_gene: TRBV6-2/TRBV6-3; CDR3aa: ASKPGQTHSPLH
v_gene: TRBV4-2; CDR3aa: ASRWTSGGHPFSTDTQY
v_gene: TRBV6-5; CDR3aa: ASSYSEWTEAF
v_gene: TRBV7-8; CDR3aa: ASSFGSAETQY
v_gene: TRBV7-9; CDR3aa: ASSFRPLLLGGSYNEQF
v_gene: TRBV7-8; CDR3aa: ASSFRGGSTDTQY
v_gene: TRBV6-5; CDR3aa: ASSYEGGRSETQY
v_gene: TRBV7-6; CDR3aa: ASSLADRESEKLF
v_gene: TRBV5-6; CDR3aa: ASSQTRGVFQY
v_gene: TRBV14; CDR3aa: ASSLRQFMNTEAF
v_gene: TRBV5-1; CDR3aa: ASSLSGENIQY
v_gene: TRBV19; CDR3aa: ASSRGIGGPLH